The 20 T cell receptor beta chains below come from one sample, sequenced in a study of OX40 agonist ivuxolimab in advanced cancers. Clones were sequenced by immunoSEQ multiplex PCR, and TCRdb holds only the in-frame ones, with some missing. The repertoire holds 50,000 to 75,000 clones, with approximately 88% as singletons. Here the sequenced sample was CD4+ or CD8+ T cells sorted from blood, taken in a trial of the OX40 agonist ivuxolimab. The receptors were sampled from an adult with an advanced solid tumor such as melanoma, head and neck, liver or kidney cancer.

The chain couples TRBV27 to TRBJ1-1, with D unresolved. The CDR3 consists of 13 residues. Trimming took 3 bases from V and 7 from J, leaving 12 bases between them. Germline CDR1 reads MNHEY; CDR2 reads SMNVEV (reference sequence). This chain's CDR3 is CASSLGGYGEAFF. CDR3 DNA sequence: TGTGCCAGCAGTTTGGGAGGCTACGGTGAAGCTTTCTTT.

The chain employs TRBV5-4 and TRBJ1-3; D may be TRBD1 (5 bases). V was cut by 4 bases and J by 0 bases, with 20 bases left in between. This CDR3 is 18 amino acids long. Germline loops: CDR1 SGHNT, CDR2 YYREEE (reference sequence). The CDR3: CASSPQTGTTVSGNTIYF. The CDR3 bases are TGTGCCAGCAGCCCTCAAACGGGAACGACAGTCTCTGGAAACACCATATATTTT.

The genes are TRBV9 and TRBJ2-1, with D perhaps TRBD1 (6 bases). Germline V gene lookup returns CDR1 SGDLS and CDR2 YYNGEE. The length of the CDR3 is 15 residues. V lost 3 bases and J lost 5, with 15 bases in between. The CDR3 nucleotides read TGTGCCAGCAGCGAGGGGACATCTTTTCACAATGAGCAGTTCTTC. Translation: CASSEGTSFHNEQFF.

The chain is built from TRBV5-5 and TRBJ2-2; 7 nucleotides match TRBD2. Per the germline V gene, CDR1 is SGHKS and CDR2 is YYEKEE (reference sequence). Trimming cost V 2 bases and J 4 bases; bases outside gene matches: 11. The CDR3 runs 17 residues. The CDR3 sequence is CASSLTGTTSSTGELFF. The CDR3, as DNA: TGTGCCAGCAGCTTAACCGGGACTACCTCGAGCACCGGGGAGCTGTTTTTT.

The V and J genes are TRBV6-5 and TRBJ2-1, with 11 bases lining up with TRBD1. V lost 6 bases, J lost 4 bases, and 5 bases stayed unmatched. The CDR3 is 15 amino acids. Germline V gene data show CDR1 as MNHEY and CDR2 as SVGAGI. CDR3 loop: CASRNRDRGYNEQFF. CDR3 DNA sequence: TGTGCCAGCAGGAACCGGGACAGGGGGTACAATGAGCAGTTCTTC.

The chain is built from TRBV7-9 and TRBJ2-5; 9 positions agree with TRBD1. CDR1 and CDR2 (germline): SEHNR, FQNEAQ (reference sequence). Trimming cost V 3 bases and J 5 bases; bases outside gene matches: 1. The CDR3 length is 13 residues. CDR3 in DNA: TGTGCCAGCAGCTTGGACAGGGGTGAGACCCAGTACTTC. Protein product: CASSLDRGETQYF. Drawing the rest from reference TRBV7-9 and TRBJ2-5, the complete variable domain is DTGVSQNPRHKITKRGQNVTFRCDPISEHNRLYWYRQTLGQGPEFLTYFQNEAQLEKSRLLSDRFSAERPKGSFSTLEIQRTEQGDSAMYLCASSLDRGETQYFGPGTRLLVL.

DNA for the CDR3: TGTGCCTGGGGAGAGGGACCTGGAGGGACCCAGTACTTC. It is translated as CAWGEGPGGTQYF. V is TRBV30 and J is TRBJ2-5; D may be TRBD1 or TRBD2 (5 bases each). The germline V and J ends were trimmed by 5 bases and 7 bases, with 17 bases remaining between them. From germline, CDR1 is GTSNPN and CDR2 SVGIG (reference sequence). This CDR3 has 13 amino acids.

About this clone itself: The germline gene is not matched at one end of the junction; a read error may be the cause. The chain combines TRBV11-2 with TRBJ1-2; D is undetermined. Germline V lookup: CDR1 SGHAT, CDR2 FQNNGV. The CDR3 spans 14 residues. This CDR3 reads CANSLVDFGYGYTF. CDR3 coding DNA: TGTGCCAACAGCTTAGTCGACTTCGGCTATGGCTACACCTTC.

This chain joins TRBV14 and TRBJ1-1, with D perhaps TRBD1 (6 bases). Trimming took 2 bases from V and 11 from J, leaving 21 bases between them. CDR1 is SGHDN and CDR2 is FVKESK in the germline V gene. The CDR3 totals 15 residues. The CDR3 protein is CASSQIAGTRGMAFF. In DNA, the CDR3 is TGTGCCAGCAGCCAAATAGCCGGGACACGAGGAATGGCTTTCTTT.

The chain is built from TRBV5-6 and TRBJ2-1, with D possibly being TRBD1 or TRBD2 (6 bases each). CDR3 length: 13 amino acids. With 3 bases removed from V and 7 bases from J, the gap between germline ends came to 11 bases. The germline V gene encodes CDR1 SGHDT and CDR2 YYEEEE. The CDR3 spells CASSWGARNEQFF. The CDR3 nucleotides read TGTGCCAGCAGCTGGGGGGCCCGGAATGAGCAGTTCTTC.

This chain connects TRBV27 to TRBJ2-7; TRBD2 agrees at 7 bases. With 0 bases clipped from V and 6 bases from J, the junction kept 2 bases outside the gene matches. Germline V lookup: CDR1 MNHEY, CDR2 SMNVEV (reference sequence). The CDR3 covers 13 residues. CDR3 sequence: CASSLSSGGEQYF. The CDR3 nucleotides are TGTGCCAGCAGTTTATCCTCGGGGGGCGAGCAGTACTTC.

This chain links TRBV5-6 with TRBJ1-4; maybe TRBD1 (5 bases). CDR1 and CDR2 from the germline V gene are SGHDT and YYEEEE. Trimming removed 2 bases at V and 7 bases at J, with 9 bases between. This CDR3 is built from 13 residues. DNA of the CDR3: TGTGCCAGCAGCTTAGAGGGGTTTGAAAAACTGTTTTTT. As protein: CASSLEGFEKLFF.

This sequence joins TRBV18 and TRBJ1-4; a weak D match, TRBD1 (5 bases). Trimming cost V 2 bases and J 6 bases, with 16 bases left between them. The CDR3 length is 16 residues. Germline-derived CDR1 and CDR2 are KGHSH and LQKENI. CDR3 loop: CASSPTPAGSDEKLFF. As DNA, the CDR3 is TGTGCCAGCTCACCAACCCCGGCAGGGAGCGATGAAAAACTGTTTTTT.

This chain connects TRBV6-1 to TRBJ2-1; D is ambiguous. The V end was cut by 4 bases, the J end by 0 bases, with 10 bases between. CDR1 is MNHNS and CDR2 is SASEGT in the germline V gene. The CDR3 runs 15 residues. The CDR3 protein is CASSAVMSSYNEQFF. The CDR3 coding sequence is TGTGCCAGCAGTGCCGTCATGAGCTCCTACAATGAGCAGTTCTTC.

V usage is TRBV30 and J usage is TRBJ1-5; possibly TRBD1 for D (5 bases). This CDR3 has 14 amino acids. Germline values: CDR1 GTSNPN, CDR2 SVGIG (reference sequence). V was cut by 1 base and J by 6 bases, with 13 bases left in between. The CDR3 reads CAWSARGTGQPQHF. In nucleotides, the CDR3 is TGTGCCTGGAGTGCCCGGGGGACGGGTCAGCCCCAGCATTTT.

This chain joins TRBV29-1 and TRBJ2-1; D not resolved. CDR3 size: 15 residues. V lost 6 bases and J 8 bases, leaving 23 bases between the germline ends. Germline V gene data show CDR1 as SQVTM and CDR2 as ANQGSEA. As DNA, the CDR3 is TGCAGCGTCCCTCCCTATATGACGCGTTACGATGAGCAGTTCTTC. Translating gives CSVPPYMTRYDEQFF.

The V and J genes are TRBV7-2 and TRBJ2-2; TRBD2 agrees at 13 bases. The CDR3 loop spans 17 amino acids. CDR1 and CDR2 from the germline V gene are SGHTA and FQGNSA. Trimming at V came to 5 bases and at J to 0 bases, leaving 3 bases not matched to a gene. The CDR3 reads CASSPTSGGPNTGELFF. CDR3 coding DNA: TGTGCCAGCAGCCCGACTAGCGGGGGGCCGAACACCGGGGAGCTGTTTTTT.

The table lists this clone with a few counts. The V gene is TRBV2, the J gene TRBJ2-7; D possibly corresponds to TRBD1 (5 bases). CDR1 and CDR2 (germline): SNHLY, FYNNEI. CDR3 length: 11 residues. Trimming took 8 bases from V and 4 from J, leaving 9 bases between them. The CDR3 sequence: CASGREYEQYF. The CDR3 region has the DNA TGTGCCAGCGGCAGGGAATACGAGCAGTACTTC.

Written as DNA, the CDR3 is TGTGCCAGTAGCGTACTAGCGGGGGGCACAGATACGCAGTATTTT. Translation gives CASSVLAGGTDTQYF. The rearrangement joins TRBV19 to TRBJ2-3; 11 nucleotides agree with TRBD2. The CDR3 sequence is 15 residues long. Germline assignment: CDR1 LNHDA and CDR2 SQIVND (reference sequence). V was pared by 6 bases and J by 1 base, with 3 bases of the junction left unmatched.

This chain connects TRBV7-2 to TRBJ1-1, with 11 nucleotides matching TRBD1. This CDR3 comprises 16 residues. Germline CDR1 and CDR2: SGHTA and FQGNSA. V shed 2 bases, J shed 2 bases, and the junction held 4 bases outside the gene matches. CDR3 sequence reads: CASSLRGQGGNTEAFF. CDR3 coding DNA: TGTGCCAGCAGCTTACGGGGACAGGGGGGTAACACTGAAGCTTTCTTT.